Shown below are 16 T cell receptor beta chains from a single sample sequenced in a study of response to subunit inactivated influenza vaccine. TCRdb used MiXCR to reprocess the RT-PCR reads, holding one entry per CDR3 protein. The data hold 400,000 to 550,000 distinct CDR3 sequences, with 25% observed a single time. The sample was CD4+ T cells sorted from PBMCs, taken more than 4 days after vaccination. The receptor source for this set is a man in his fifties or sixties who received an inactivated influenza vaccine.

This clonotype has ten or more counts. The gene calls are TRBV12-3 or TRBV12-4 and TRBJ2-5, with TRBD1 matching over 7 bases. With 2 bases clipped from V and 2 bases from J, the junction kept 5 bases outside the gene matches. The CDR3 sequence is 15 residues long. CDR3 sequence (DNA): TGTGCCAGCAGTTTATTTTCCAGGGGGCAAGAGACCCAGTACTTC. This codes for CASSLFSRGQETQYF.

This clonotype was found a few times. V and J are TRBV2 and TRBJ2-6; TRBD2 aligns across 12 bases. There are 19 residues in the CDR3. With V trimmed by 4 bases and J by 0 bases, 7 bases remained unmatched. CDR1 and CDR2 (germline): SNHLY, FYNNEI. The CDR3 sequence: CASSVLSGLAGSGANVLTF. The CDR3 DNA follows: TGTGCCAGCAGTGTCTTGTCGGGACTAGCGGGCTCTGGGGCCAACGTCCTGACTTTC. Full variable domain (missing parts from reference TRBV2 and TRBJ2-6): EPEVTQTPSHQVTQMGQEVILRCVPISNHLYFYWYRQILGQKVEFLVSFYNNEISEKSEIFDDQFSVERPDGSNFTLKIRSTKLEDSAMYFCASSVLSGLAGSGANVLTFGAGSRLTVL.

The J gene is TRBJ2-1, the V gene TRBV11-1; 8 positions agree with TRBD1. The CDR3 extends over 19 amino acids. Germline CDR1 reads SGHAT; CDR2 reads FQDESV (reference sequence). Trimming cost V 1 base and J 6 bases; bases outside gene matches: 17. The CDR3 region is CASSLGRFRARTGFNEQFF. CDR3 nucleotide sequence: TGTGCCAGCAGCTTAGGCCGCTTCCGGGCCCGGACAGGGTTCAATGAGCAGTTCTTC. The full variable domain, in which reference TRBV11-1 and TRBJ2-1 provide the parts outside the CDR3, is EAEVAQSPRYKITEKSQAVAFWCDPISGHATLYWYRQILGQGPELLVQFQDESVVDDSQLPKDRFSAERLKGVDSTLKIQPAELGDSAMYLCASSLGRFRARTGFNEQFFGPGTRLTVL.

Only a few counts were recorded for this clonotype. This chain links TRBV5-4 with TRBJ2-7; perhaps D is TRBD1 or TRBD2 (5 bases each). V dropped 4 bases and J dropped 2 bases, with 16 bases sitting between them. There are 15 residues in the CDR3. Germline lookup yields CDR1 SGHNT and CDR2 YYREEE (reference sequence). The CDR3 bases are TGTGCCAGCAGCCAAGGACTCCTAGGGGCCTACGAGCAGTACTTC. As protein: CASSQGLLGAYEQYF.

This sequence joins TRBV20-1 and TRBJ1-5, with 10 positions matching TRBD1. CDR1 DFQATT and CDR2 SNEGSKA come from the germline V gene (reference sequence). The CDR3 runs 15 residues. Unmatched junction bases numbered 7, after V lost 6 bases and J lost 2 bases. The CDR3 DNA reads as TGCAGTGCAAGACAGGGGGCATTTGGCAATCAGCCCCAGCATTTT. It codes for CSARQGAFGNQPQHF.

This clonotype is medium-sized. As DNA, the CDR3 is TGTGCCAGCAGTTTCATCGACCTAAGCAGTGAAAAACTGTTTTTT. Amino acid sequence: CASSFIDLSSEKLFF. The chain couples TRBV12-3 or TRBV12-4 to TRBJ1-4; no definite D call. The CDR3 is made up of 15 amino acids. Trimming cost V 3 bases and J 7 bases, with 15 bases left between them.

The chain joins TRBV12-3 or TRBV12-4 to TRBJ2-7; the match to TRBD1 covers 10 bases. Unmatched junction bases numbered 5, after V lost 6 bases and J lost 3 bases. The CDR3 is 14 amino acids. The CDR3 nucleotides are TGTGCCAGCAGAGGGACAGGGGTAGGCTACGAGCAGTACTTC. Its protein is CASRGTGVGYEQYF.

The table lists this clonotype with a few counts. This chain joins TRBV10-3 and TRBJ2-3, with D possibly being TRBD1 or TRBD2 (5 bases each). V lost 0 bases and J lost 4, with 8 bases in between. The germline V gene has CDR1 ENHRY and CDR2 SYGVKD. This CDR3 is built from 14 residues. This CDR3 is CAISESGGADTQYF. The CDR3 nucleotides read TGTGCCATCAGTGAGTCTGGGGGAGCAGATACGCAGTATTTT.

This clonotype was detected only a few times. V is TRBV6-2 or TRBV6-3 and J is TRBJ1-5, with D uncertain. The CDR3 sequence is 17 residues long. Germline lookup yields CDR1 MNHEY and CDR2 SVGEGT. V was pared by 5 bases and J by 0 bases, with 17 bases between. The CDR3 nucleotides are TGTGCCAGCAGTCGGGGATTGGGCTCAGGTAGCAATCAGCCCCAGCATTTT. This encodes CASSRGLGSGSNQPQHF.

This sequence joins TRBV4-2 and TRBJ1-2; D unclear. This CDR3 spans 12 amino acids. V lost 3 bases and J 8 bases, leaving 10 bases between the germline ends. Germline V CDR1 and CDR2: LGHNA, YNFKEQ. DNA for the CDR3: TGTGCCAGCAGCCAGGAAGGCTCCGGCTACACCTTC. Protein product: CASSQEGSGYTF.

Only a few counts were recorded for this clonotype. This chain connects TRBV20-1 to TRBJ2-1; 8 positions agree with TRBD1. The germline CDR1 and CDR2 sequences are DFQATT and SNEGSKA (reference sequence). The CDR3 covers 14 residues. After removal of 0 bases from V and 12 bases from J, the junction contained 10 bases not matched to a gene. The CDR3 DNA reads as TGCAGTGCTAGAGAGGAAACAGGGGGTGTAGGGCAGTTCTTC. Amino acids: CSAREETGGVGQFF.

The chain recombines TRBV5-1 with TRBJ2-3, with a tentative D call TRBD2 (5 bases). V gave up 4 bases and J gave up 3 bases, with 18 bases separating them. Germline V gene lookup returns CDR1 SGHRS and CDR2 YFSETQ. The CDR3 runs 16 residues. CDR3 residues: CASSLDLKGGTDTQYF. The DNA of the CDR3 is TGCGCCAGCAGCCTGGACTTGAAAGGTGGGACAGATACGCAGTATTTT.

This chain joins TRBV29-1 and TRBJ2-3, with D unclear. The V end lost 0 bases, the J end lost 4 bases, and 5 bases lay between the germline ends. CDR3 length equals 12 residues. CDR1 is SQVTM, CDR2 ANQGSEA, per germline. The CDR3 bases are TGCAGCGTTGAAGATCGGCCAGATACGCAGTATTTT. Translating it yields CSVEDRPDTQYF.

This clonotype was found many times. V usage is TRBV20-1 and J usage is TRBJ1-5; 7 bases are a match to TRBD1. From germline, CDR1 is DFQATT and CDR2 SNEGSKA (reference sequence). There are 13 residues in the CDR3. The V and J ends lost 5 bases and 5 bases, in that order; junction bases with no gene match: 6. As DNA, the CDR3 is TGCAGTGCTTCCGGGACAGCTGATCAGCCCCAGCATTTT. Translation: CSASGTADQPQHF.

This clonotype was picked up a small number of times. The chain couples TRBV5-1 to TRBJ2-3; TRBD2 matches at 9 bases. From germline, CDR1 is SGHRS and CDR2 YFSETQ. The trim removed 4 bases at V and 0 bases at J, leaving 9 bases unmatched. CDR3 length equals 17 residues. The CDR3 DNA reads TGCGCCAGCAGCGGCGCGGGGGGGCGAACAAGCACAGATACGCAGTATTTT. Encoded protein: CASSGAGGRTSTDTQYF. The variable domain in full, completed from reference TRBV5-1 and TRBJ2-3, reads KAGVTQTPRYLIKTRGQQVTLSCSPISGHRSVSWYQQTPGQGLQFLFEYFSETQRNKGNFPGRFSGRQFSNSRSEMNVSTLELGDSALYLCASSGAGGRTSTDTQYFGPGTRLTVL.

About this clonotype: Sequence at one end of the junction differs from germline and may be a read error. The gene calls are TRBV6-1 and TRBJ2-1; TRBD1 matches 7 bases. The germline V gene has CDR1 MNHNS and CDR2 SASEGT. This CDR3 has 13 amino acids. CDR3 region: CASREEYRDRRFF. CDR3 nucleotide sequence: TGTGCCAGCAGGGAAGAGTACCGGGACAGAAGGTTCTTC.